Listed below are T cell receptor beta chains from one sample, sequenced in a study of Tregs in tolerant kidney transplant recipients. Using immunoSEQ multiplex PCR, the repertoire was profiled, and TCRdb retains in-frame clones only, with some absent. The data hold tens of thousands of clones, with over 85% observed a single time. The material was CD4+ T cells from blood (PBMCs), obtained 12 months after the transplant. The receptors shown here come from a human patient who received a combined kidney and bone marrow transplant. T cells may partly derive from the graft donor. The CDR3 runs from the conserved cysteine through the conserved F or W. Each record gives: V gene, J gene, CDR3 protein.

>TRBV2|TRBJ2-3
CASSRDYPSTDTQYF
>TRBV9|TRBJ2-1
CASSVEQSGHNEQFF
>TRBV19|TRBJ2-7
CASSIVRQGRLEQYF
>TRBV15|TRBJ1-1
CATKRNTEAFF
>TRBV15|TRBJ2-5
CATSRVTLQETQYF
>TRBV30|TRBJ1-4
CAWSQGQGAGEKLFF
>TRBV2|TRBJ2-7
CASSVGVLRPYEQYF
>TRBV27|TRBJ2-5
CASSFKGQGLETQYF
>TRBV18|TRBJ2-1
CASSPPVALNYNEQFF
>TRBV4-2|TRBJ2-2
CASSYEGGELFF
>TRBV4-2|TRBJ2-2
CASTDRDLTGELFF
>TRBV6-6|TRBJ2-7
CASSYSYSTYEQYF
>TRBV14|TRBJ1-2
CASSQDNRGGYGYTF
>TRBV11-1|TRBJ1-6
CASSTRQGLESPLHF
>TRBV19|TRBJ1-1
CASSDRGFITEAFF
>TRBV5-1|TRBJ2-3
CASSLAFEPDTQYF
>TRBV7-2|TRBJ1-6
CASSLAYDKHNSPLHF
>TRBV14|TRBJ1-6
CASSQVTGGRSPLHF
>TRBV7-9|TRBJ1-3
CASSFTGLSGNTIYF
>TRBV19|TRBJ2-3
CASNGAGLGDTQYF
>TRBV29-1|TRBJ2-3
CSVEDQTGGGFTQYF
>TRBV5-5|TRBJ2-1
CASRAPGTSGRNEQFF